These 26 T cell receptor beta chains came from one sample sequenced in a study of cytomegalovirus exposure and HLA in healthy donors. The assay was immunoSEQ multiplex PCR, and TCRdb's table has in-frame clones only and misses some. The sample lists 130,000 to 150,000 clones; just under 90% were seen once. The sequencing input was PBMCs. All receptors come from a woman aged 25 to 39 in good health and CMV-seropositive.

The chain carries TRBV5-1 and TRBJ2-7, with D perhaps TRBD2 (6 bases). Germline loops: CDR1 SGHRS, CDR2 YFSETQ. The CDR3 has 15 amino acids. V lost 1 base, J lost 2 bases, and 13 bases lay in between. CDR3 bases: TGCGCCAGCAGCTTGAGGATAGCGGAACCCTACGAGCAGTACTTC. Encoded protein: CASSLRIAEPYEQYF.

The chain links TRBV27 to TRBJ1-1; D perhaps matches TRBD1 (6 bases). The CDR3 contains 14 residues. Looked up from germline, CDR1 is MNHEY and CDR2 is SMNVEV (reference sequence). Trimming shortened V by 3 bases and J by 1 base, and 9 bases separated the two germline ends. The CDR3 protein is CASSLGGQNTEAFF. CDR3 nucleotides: TGTGCCAGCAGTTTGGGGGGGCAGAACACTGAAGCTTTCTTT.

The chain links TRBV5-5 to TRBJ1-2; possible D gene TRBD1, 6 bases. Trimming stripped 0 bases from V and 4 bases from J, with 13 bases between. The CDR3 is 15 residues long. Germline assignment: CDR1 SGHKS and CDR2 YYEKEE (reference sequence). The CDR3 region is CASSLGGQGPYGYTF. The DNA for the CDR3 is TGTGCCAGCAGCTTGGGGGGGCAGGGACCCTATGGCTACACCTTC.

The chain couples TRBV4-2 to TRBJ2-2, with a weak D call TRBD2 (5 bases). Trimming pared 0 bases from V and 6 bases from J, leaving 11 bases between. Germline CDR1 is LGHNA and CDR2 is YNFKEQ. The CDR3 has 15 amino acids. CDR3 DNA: TGTGCCAGCAGCCAAGATGTGAGGGATCCCGGGGAGCTGTTTTTT. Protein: CASSQDVRDPGELFF.

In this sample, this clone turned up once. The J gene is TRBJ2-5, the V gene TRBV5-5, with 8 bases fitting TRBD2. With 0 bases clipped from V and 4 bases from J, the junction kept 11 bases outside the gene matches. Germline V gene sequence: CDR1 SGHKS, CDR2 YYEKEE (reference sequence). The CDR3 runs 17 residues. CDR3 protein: CASSLALTSGRGETQYF. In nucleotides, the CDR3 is TGTGCCAGCAGCTTGGCCCTAACGAGCGGGAGAGGAGAGACCCAGTACTTC.

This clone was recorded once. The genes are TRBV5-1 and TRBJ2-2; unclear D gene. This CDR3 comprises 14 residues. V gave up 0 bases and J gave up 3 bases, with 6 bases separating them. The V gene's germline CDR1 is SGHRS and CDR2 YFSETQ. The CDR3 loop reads CASSLDTHTGELFF. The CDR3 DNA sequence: TGCGCCAGCAGCTTGGACACACACACCGGGGAGCTGTTTTTT.

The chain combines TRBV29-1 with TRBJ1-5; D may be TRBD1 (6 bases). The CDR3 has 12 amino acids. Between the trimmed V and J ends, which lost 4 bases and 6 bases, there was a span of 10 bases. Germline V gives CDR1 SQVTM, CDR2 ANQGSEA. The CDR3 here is CSVGGGGQPQHF. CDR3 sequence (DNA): TGCAGCGTTGGGGGGGGCGGTCAGCCCCAGCATTTT.

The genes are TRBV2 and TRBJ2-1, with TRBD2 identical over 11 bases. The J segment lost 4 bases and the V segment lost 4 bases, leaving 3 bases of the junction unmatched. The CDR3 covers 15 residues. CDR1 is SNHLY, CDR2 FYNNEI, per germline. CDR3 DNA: TGTGCCAGCAGTGGGGGGACTAGCGGTTACAATGAGCAGTTCTTC. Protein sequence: CASSGGTSGYNEQFF.

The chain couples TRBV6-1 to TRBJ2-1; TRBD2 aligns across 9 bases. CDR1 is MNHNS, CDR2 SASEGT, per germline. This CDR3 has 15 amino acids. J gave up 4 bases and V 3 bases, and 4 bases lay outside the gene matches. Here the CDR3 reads CASSEFSGGYNEQFF. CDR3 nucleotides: TGTGCCAGCAGTGAGTTTAGCGGGGGTTACAATGAGCAGTTCTTC.

CDR3 in amino acids: CASRYLAGVMDTQYF. The CDR3 bases are TGTGCCAGCAGGTACCTAGCGGGAGTTATGGATACGCAGTATTTT. This chain connects TRBV6-1 to TRBJ2-3; the match to TRBD2 covers 10 bases. With 6 bases clipped from V and 6 bases from J, the junction kept 9 bases outside the gene matches. The CDR3 is 15 amino acids. Germline CDR1 MNHNS, CDR2 SASEGT.

DNA for the CDR3: TGTGCCAGCAGTCAATCCGGGACAGGGGAAGGAGATACGCAGTATTTT. It codes for CASSQSGTGEGDTQYF. The chain uses TRBV25-1 and TRBJ2-3, with 10 bases fitting TRBD1. Looked up from germline, CDR1 is MGHDK and CDR2 is SYGVNS. The ends lost 5 bases at V and 5 bases at J; junction bases unmatched: 10. The CDR3 sequence is 16 residues long.

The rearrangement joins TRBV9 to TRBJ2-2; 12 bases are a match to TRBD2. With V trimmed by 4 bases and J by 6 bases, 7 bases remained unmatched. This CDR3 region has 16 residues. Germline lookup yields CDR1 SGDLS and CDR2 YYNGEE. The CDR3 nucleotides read TGTGCCAGCAGCCCTCCGACTAGCGGGAGATCCGGGGAGCTGTTTTTT. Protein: CASSPPTSGRSGELFF.

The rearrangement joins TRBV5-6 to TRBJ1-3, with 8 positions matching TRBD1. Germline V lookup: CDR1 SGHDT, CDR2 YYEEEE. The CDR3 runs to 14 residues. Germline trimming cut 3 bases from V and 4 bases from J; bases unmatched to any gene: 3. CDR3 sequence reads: CASSWTGLGNTIYF. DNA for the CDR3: TGTGCCAGCAGCTGGACAGGGTTAGGAAACACCATATATTTT. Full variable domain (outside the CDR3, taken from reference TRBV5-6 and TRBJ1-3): DAGVTQSPTHLIKTRGQQVTLRCSPKSGHDTVSWYQQALGQGPQFIFQYYEEEERQRGNFPDRFSGHQFPNYSSELNVNALLLGDSALYLCASSWTGLGNTIYFGEGSWLTVV.

Here the CDR3 reads CASARTGRESPLHF. Here the CDR3 DNA reads TGTGCCAGCGCCAGGACAGGGCGGGAATCACCCCTCCACTTT. The chain uses TRBV2 and TRBJ1-6, with 8 bases matching TRBD1. The length of the CDR3 is 14 residues. Per the germline V gene, CDR1 is SNHLY and CDR2 is FYNNEI. V shed 8 bases, J shed 10 bases, and the junction held 10 bases outside the gene matches.

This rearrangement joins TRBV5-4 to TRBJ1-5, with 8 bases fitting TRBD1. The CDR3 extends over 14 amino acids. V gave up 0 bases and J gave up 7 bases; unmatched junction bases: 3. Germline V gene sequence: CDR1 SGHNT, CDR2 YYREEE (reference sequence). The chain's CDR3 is CASSLAGGSQPQHF. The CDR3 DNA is TGTGCCAGCAGCTTGGCAGGGGGCTCCCAGCCCCAGCATTTT.

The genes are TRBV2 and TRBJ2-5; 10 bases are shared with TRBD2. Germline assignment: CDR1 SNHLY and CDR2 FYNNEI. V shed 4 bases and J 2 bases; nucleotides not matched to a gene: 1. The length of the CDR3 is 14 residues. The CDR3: CASSGLAGQETQYF. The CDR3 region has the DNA TGTGCCAGCAGTGGACTAGCGGGTCAAGAGACCCAGTACTTC. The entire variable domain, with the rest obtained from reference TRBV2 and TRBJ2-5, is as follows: EPEVTQTPSHQVTQMGQEVILRCVPISNHLYFYWYRQILGQKVEFLVSFYNNEISEKSEIFDDQFSVERPDGSNFTLKIRSTKLEDSAMYFCASSGLAGQETQYFGPGTRLLVL.

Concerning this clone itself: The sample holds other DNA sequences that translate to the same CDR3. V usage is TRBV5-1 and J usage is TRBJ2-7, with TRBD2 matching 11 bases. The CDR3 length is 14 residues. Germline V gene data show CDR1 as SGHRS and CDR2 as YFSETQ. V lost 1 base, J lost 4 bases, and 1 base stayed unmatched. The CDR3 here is CASSLTSGSYEQYF. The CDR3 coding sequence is TGCGCCAGCAGCTTGACTAGCGGGAGTTACGAGCAGTACTTC.

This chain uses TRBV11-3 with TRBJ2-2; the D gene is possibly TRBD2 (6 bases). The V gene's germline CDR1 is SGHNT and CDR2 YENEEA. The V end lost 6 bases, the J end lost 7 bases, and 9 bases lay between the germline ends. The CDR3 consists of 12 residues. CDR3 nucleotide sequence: TGTGCCAGCAGGGGGGGAGGCGGGGAGCTGTTTTTT. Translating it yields CASRGGGGELFF.

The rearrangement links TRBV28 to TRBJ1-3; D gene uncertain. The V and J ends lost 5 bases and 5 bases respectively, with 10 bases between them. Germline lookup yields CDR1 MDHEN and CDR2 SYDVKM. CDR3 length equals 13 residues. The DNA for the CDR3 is TGTGCCAGCAGTCCTGCGGGCAGAAACACCATATATTTT. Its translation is CASSPAGRNTIYF.

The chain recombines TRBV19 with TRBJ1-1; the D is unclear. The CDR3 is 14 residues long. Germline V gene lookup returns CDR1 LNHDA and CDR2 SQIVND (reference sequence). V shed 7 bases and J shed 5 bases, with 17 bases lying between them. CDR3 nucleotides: TGTGCCAGTAAAGAGGGCCTCGGGTGGACTGAAGCTTTCTTT. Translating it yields CASKEGLGWTEAFF. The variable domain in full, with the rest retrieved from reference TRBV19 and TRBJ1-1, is DGGITQSPKYLFRKEGQNVTLSCEQNLNHDAMYWYRQDPGQGLRLIYYSQIVNDFQKGDIAEGYSVSREKKESFPLTVTSAQKNPTAFYLCASKEGLGWTEAFFGQGTRLTVV.

The CDR3 reads CASSLEGGEDTQYF. Written as DNA, the CDR3 is TGCGCCAGCAGCTTGGAAGGGGGTGAAGATACGCAGTATTTT. The V and J genes are TRBV5-1 and TRBJ2-3; D possibly corresponds to TRBD1 (6 bases). Trimming removed 0 bases at V and 5 bases at J, with 10 bases between. This CDR3 region has 14 residues. The germline CDR1 and CDR2 sequences are SGHRS and YFSETQ.

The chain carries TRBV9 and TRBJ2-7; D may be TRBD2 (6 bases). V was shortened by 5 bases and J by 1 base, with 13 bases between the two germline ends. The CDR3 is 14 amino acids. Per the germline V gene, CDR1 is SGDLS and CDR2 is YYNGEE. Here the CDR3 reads CASSPGGVSYEQYF. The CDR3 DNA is TGTGCCAGCAGTCCCGGGGGAGTTTCCTACGAGCAGTACTTC.

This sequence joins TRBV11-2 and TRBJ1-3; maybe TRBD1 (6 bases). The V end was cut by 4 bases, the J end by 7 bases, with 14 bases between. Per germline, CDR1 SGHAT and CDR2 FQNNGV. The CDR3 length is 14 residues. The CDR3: CASSSQGTGNTIYF. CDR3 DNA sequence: TGTGCCAGCAGCTCCCAGGGCACAGGGAACACCATATATTTT.

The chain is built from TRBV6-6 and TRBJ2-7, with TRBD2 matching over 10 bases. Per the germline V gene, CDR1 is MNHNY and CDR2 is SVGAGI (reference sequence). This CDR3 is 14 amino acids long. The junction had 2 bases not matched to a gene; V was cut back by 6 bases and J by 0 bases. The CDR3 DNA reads TGTGCCAGCAGACCTAGCGGGAGCTCCTACGAGCAGTACTTC. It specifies CASRPSGSSYEQYF.

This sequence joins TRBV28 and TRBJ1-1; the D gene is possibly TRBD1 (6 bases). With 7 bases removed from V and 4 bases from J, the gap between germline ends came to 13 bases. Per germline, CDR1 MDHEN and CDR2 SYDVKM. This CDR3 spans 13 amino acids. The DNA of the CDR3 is TGTGCCAGCAAAACAGGGTTGAGCACTGAAGCTTTCTTT. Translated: CASKTGLSTEAFF.

This chain's CDR3 is CASSQGQANQPQHF. CDR3 coding DNA: TGTGCCAGCAGTCAAGGACAGGCAAATCAGCCCCAGCATTTT. V usage is TRBV6-6 and J usage is TRBJ1-5, with TRBD1 matching over 7 bases. Germline trimming cut 5 bases from V and 4 bases from J; bases unmatched to any gene: 5. CDR3 length: 14 residues. Germline CDR1 reads MNHNY; CDR2 reads SVGAGI (reference sequence).